This T cell receptor (beta chain) appears in the sequencing data of a study of siplizumab effects on memory and regulatory T cells (dated by TCRdb to between 2017 and 2020). Looking at the study overall: The effect of the anti-CD2 antibody siplizumab on alloreactive T-cell subsets was examined in allogeneic mixed lymphocyte reactions constructed from human PBMCs. General findings and caveats noted by the study authors: The cumulative frequency of alloreactive sequences that could be traced back to unstimulated CD4+ memory T cells was significantly reduced by siplizumab. The suppressive function of proliferating Tregs from siplizumab cultures was not functionally confirmed. Because sequences below about 10^-5 frequency were poorly captured, only a minor fraction of alloreactive clones could be mapped to unstimulated subsets. For roughly 80-96% of proliferating CD4+ or CD8+ clones, no naive or memory phenotype could be assigned. Among mappable alloreactive CD4+ clones, an average Treg-derived fraction of roughly 70% was observed with siplizumab, compared with approximately 25% in control reactions. Unstimulated naive T cells appeared to be more diverse than memory T cells, and naive cells seemed to make a substantial contribution to the alloresponse.

Additional sequencing covered unstimulated subsets from a few donor pairs, namely CD8+ effector memory, CD4+ naive, CD8+ TEMRA, CD4+ memory and CD8+ naive. Sorted unstimulated T cells and proliferating T cells recovered from mixed lymphocyte reactions underwent TCRbeta CDR3 sequencing. Fresh whole blood from around 11 HLA-typed healthy donors was used to isolate PBMCs. Library preparation used the immunoSEQ multiplex PCR assay. Each sample had around 92,000 TCR templates assayed by the deep sequencing platform. Genomic DNA extracted from sorted T cells was used for TCRbeta CDR3 sequencing. Per the original workflow: Clonal analysis of TCRbeta CDR3 data was done in the R programming language. Comparing unstimulated samples against CFSE-low samples taken after the reaction was how alloreactive CD4+ and CD8+ clones were defined. Regulatory or non-regulatory origin was assigned to alloreactive CD4+ clones by matching of sequences to sorted unstimulated Treg and non-Treg repertoires. TCRdb took this table from immuneACCESS and kept in-frame rearrangements with V and J called. Such tables lack part of the clones; where checked against another copy, unresolved V genes explain under half of the gap, and the rest is unexplained. V and J calls and clone size are copied from that table; D and trimming were computed from the DNA. The sample table shows 50,000 to 75,000 clones, and 90% to 97% are seen once. The top ten clonotypes cover more than 0.095% of the sample.

Comment on this clone: Its recognized antigen is unknown. Base qualities are missing; no much larger clone stands one base away.

CDR1 SGHAT and CDR2 FQNNGV are derived from the germline V gene. Inclusive of the bounding cysteine and phenylalanine, the CDR3 is 14 residues long. The read is trimmed to its CDR3 DNA, 42 bases read in frame from base 1. V is reduced by 3 bases and J by 9 bases, leaving a spacing of 18 bases between them. The receptor chain draws on TRBV11-2 and TRBJ2-7; the D call is possibly TRBD1 or TRBD2, each sharing 6 bases. The TCR comes from a human donor in good health. The sample taken for sequencing was naive CD8+ T cells sorted from blood. In light of the paper, this sample's cell subset or site label describes: unstimulated naive T cells. CDR3 sequence: CASSLVGGPPSQYF. The sequenced DNA: TGTGCCAGCAGCTTGGTTGGGGGGCCCCCTTCGCAGTACTTC. The CDR3 plus the reference TRBV11-2 and TRBJ2-7 genes for the other parts give the full variable domain: EAGVAQSPRYKIIEKRQSVAFWCNPISGHATLYWYQQILGQGPKLLIQFQNNGVVDDSQLPKDRFSAERLKGVDSTLKIQPAKLEDSAVYLCASSLVGGPPSQYFGPGTRLTVT.